Presented here are 8 T cell receptor beta chains from one specimen sequenced in a study of shared clonotypes between healthy human individuals. Only in-frame clones appear in the TCRdb table, and some are missing; sequencing was by immunoSEQ multiplex PCR. The sample carries about 2.4 million clones, roughly 93% recorded once. The sample comprised naive CD4+ T cells from PBMCs. The subset: CD45RA+ positively selected. The receptors originated from a man between 18 and 35 years old in good health. Some clones in this sample may be carry-over from other donors' samples.

This rearrangement joins TRBV9 to TRBJ2-2; 7 bases fit TRBD2. V lost 4 bases, J lost 0 bases, and 6 bases stayed unmatched. The V gene's germline CDR1 is SGDLS and CDR2 YYNGEE. The CDR3 runs to 16 residues. The CDR3 spells CASSLTGTTNTGELFF. CDR3 coding DNA: TGTGCCAGCAGCCTTACCGGGACTACGAACACCGGGGAGCTGTTTTTT.

This sequence joins TRBV28 and TRBJ1-1, with D unresolved. V was cut by 8 bases and J by 1 base, with 8 bases left in between. Germline loops: CDR1 MDHEN, CDR2 SYDVKM. CDR3 length: 12 amino acids. CDR3 coding DNA: TGTGCCAGCGTGGAAAGGAACACTGAAGCTTTCTTT. Protein product: CASVERNTEAFF.

The chain joins TRBV5-1 to TRBJ2-3, with 10 bases matching TRBD2. CDR3 length: 16 residues. J was trimmed by 3 bases and V by 5 bases; bases with no gene match: 9. In germline, CDR1 is SGHRS, CDR2 YFSETQ. The CDR3 DNA sequence: TGCGCCAGCAGACTAGCGGGAAATATTTGGACAGATACGCAGTATTTT. Translating gives CASRLAGNIWTDTQYF.

The rearrangement joins TRBV2 to TRBJ2-5, with no clear D. The germline gives CDR1 SNHLY, CDR2 FYNNEI. Trimming stripped 4 bases from V and 5 bases from J, with 11 bases between. CDR3 length equals 13 residues. CDR3 sequence: CASSVGSWETQYF. The CDR3, as DNA: TGTGCCAGCAGTGTGGGTAGCTGGGAGACCCAGTACTTC.

V gene TRBV11-3 combines with J gene TRBJ2-2; D is uncertain. The CDR3 covers 15 residues. CDR1 is SGHNT, CDR2 YENEEA, per germline. Deletions cut 2 bases from V and 2 bases from J, with 9 bases between. The CDR3 bases are TGTGCCAGCAGCTTATGGCAGAATAACACCGGGGAGCTGTTTTTT. Residues: CASSLWQNNTGELFF.

This sequence joins TRBV6-5 and TRBJ2-5; a possible D gene is TRBD2 (6 bases). V was shortened by 6 bases and J by 2 bases, with 10 bases between the two germline ends. Germline CDR1 and CDR2: MNHEY and SVGAGI. The CDR3 is 13 amino acids. CDR3 coding DNA: TGTGCCAGCAGCCCCGGGAGTCAAGAGACCCAGTACTTC. Translation: CASSPGSQETQYF.

This clone was seen just once. The genes are TRBV5-1 and TRBJ2-1; weak D call: TRBD2 (6 bases). CDR3 length: 14 residues. Trimming shortened V by 1 base and J by 9 bases, and 14 bases separated the two germline ends. CDR1 and CDR2 (germline): SGHRS, YFSETQ. The CDR3 is CASSLPGGSGEQFF. The DNA for the CDR3 is TGCGCCAGCAGCTTGCCCGGGGGAAGCGGTGAGCAGTTCTTC.

This chain uses TRBV4-1 with TRBJ2-3; 7 nucleotides line up with TRBD2. The V and J ends lost 3 bases and 2 bases, in that order; junction bases with no gene match: 11. Germline CDR1 and CDR2: MGHRA and YSYEKL. The CDR3 contains 17 residues. The CDR3 DNA reads TGCGCCAGCAGCCATTCCCATGGGAGGGTGAACACAGATACGCAGTATTTT. Translation gives CASSHSHGRVNTDTQYF.